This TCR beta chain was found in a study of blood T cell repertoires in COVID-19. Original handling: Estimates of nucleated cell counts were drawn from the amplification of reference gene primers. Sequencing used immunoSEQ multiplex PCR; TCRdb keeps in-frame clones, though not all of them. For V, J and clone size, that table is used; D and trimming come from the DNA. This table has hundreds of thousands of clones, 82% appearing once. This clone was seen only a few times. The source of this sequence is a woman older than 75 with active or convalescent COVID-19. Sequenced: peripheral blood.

CDR3 in DNA: TGTGCCAGCAGCTCCACTTTAGACAGGGGCCGTCCTCAGCCCCAGCATTTT. The encoded protein is CASSSTLDRGRPQPQHF. The rearrangement links TRBV5-6 to TRBJ1-5; 8 bases line up with TRBD1. V was clipped by 3 bases and J by 6 bases; unmatched bases: 14. Germline V gene lookup returns CDR1 SGHDT and CDR2 YYEEEE. The CDR3 is 17 residues long.